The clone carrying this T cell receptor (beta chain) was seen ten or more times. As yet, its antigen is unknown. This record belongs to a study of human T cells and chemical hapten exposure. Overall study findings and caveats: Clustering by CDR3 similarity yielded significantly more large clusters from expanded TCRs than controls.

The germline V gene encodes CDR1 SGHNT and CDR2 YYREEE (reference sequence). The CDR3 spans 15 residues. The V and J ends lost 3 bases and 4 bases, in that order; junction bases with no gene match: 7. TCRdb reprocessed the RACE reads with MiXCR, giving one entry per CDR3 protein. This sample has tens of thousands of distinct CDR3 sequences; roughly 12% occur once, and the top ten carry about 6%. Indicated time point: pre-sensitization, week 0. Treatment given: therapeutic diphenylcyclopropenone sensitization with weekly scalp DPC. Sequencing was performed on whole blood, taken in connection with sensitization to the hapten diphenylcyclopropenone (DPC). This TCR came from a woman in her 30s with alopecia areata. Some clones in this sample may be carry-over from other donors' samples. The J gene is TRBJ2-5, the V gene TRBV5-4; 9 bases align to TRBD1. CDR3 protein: CASSSAGQGRETQYF. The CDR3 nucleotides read TGTGCCAGCAGCTCGGCGGGACAGGGTAGAGAGACCCAGTACTTC.